This T cell receptor (beta chain) derives from a study of blood T cells in healthy people across ages. As for this clonotype: The antigen remains undetermined.

The study, taken as a whole, reports: Diversity of TCR beta correlated strongly with naive T cell percentage.

CDR3 length equals 14 residues. Germline CDR1 is MNHEY and CDR2 is SVGAGI. The V gene lost 5 bases and the J gene lost 7 bases, with 17 bases spanning the gap. Alongside a J-beta primer mix, a sample-barcoded 5' primer served in a second PCR lasting about 7 to 11 cycles. A template-switch adaptor containing 12 random nucleotides labeled each cDNA molecule. Using its own MiXCR run on the 5' RACE reads, TCRdb lists one record per CDR3 protein. The table records roughly 800,000 distinct CDR3 sequences, about three fifths of them present only once. Researchers report isolating at least 6 million PBMCs per sample.

This rearrangement joins TRBV6-5 to TRBJ1-2; D remains ambiguous. The receptor was derived from a man aged 30 to 39 in good health. Sequenced sample: blood. Written as DNA, the CDR3 is TGTGCCAGCAGTCACGGTCCGCCCCTAATTGGCTACACCTTC. Translation gives CASSHGPPLIGYTF.